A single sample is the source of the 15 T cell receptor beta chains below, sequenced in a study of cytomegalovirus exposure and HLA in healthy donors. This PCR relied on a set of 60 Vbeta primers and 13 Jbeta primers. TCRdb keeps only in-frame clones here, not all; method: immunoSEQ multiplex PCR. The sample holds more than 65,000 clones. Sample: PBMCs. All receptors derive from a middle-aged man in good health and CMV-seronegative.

CDR3 in DNA: TGTGCCAGCAGTTACAGCCCCCTCCGGAACACTGAAGCTTTCTTT. It encodes CASSYSPLRNTEAFF. The chain carries TRBV6-5 and TRBJ1-1; D ambiguous. CDR1 MNHEY and CDR2 SVGAGI come from the germline V gene. The CDR3 covers 15 residues. V lost 2 bases and J lost 1, with 11 bases in between.

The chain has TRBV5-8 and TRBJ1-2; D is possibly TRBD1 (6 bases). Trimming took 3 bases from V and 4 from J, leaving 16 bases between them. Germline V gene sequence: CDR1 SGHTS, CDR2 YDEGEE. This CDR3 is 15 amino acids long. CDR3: CASSWGPDRPYGYTF. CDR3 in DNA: TGTGCCAGCAGCTGGGGGCCCGACAGACCCTATGGCTACACCTTC.

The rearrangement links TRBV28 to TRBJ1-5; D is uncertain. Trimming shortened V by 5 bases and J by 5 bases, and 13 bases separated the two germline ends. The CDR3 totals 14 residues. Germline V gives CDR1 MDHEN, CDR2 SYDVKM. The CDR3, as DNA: TGTGCCAGCAGTAGGACTTCGCGCGATCAGCCCCAGCATTTT. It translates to CASSRTSRDQPQHF.

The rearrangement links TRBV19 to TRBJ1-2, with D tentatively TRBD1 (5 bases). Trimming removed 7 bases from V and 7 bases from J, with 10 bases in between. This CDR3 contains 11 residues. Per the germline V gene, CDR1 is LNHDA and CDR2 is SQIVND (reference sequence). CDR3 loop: CASKGILGYTF. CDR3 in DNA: TGTGCCAGTAAGGGGATCCTTGGCTACACCTTC.

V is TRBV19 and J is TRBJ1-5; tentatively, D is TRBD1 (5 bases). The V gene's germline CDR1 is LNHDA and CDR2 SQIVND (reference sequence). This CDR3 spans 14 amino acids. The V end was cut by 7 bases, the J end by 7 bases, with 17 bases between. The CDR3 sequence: CASTETVPNQPQHF. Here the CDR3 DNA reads TGTGCCAGTACTGAGACAGTACCGAACCAGCCCCAGCATTTT.

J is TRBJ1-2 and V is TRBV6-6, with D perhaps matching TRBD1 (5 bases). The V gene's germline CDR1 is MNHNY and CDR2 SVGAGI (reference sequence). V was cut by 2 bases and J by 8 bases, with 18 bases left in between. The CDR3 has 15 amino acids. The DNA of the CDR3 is TGTGCCAGCAGTTACGGCCCCCAGGGATTAGGGGGCTACACCTTC. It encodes CASSYGPQGLGGYTF.

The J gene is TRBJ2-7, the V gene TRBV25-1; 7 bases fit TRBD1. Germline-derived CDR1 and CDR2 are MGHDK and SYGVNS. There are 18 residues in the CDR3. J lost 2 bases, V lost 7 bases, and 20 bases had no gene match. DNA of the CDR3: TGTGCCAGCATCCAAAGAGAGGGACAGCCTTGCCTTACCTACGAGCAGTACTTC. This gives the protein CASIQREGQPCLTYEQYF.

CDR3 coding DNA: TGTGCCTGGAGTGGTGGCAGGGGGGTCAGAAACACCATATATTTT. Protein product: CAWSGGRGVRNTIYF. J is TRBJ1-3 and V is TRBV30, with 7 bases identical to TRBD1. The CDR3 runs 15 residues. Germline V gives CDR1 GTSNPN, CDR2 SVGIG (reference sequence). Germline trimming cut 1 base from V and 5 bases from J; bases unmatched to any gene: 8.

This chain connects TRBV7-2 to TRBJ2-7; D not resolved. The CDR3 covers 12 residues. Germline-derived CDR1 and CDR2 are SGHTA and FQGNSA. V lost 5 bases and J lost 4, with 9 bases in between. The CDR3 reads CASSPVSYEQYF. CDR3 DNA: TGTGCCAGCAGCCCTGTTTCGTACGAGCAGTACTTC.

CDR3 amino acids: CASSLERGSTDTQYF. The CDR3 region has the DNA TGTGCCAGCAGCTTGGAACGGGGGAGCACAGATACGCAGTATTTT. This chain uses TRBV5-4 with TRBJ2-3; possibly TRBD2 for D (6 bases). The ends were cut back, 0 bases at V and 0 bases at J, with 8 bases in the middle. The CDR3 loop spans 15 amino acids. Germline V gene sequence: CDR1 SGHNT, CDR2 YYREEE (reference sequence).

CDR3 amino acids: CASSPVWDRQGEQYF. CDR3 DNA: TGTGCCAGCTCACCAGTTTGGGACAGGCAGGGCGAGCAGTACTTC. The chain joins TRBV18 to TRBJ2-7; 8 bases are a match to TRBD1. CDR1 is KGHSH and CDR2 is LQKENI in the germline V gene. Losses at the gene ends were 2 bases for V and 6 bases for J; bases not matched to a gene: 9. The CDR3 is 15 residues long.

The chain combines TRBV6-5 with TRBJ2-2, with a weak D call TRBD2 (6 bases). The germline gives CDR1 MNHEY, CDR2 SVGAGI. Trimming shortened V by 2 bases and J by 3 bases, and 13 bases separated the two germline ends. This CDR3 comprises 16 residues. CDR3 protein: CASSYHGGSDTGELFF. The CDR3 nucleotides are TGTGCCAGCAGTTACCACGGGGGTAGCGACACCGGGGAGCTGTTTTTT.

The DNA of the CDR3 is TGTGCCAGCAGTTACTCGAGATATCAGCCCCAGCATTTT. Its translation: CASSYSRYQPQHF. The chain has TRBV6-5 and TRBJ1-5; D gene uncertain. V was shortened by 0 bases and J by 5 bases, with 5 bases between the two germline ends. This CDR3 contains 13 residues. CDR1 MNHEY and CDR2 SVGAGI come from the germline V gene.

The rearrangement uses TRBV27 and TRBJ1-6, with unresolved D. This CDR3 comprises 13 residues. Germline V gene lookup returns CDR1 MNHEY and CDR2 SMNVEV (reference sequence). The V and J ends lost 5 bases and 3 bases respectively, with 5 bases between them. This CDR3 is CASSNLYNSPLHF. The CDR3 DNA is TGTGCCAGCAGTAATCTCTATAATTCACCCCTCCACTTT.

The CDR3 nucleotides are TGTGCCAGCAGTGCCTTAGACAGGGCTGGGGGCACTGAAGCTTTCTTT. It is translated as CASSALDRAGGTEAFF. The chain carries TRBV6-1 and TRBJ1-1; 7 nucleotides match TRBD1. The CDR3 covers 16 residues. Per germline, CDR1 MNHNS and CDR2 SASEGT. V was pared by 4 bases and J by 4 bases, with 12 bases of the junction left unmatched.